This T cell receptor (beta chain) appears in the sequencing data of a study of blood T cell repertoires in COVID-19. Study at large: COVID-19 samples from acute and convalescent phases originated in the United States, Italy and Spain.

With V trimmed by 7 bases and J by 9 bases, 16 bases remained unmatched. Germline assignment: CDR1 SNHLY and CDR2 FYNNEI. CDR3 size: 15 residues. In the study's own analysis: Estimated nucleated cell counts came from reference gene primer amplification. TCRdb's table, derived via immunoSEQ multiplex PCR, lists solely in-frame clones and lacks some. V, J and clone size derive from that table, while D and trimming were established from the DNA sequence. Altogether 350,000 to 400,000 clones are present, roughly 88% being singletons, with the ten largest covering roughly 0.97%. This sequence was found in a woman in her 30s with acute COVID-19. The chain links TRBV2 to TRBJ2-5, with 8 bases aligning to TRBD2. Sequenced material: PBMCs or T cells enriched from blood (not recorded which). CDR3 sequence: CASTGGLATAVAQYF. The CDR3 region has the DNA TGTGCCAGCACCGGTGGACTAGCTACGGCAGTGGCCCAGTACTTC.